These T cell receptor beta chains were read from a single sample in a study of T cells in Graves' hyperthyroidism and ophthalmopathy. A single record per CDR3 protein comes from TCRdb applying MiXCR to the multiplex PCR reads. The table includes 550,000 to 650,000 distinct CDR3 sequences, more than 11% detected once. Sequenced material: blood. The source of these receptors is a woman aged 25 to 39 with Graves' hyperthyroidism that later progressed to Graves' ophthalmopathy. CDR3s include the opening cysteine and the closing phenylalanine or tryptophan. A D gene is named only where the DNA matches it firmly. The listing skips clone size in some rows; elsewhere it reads once, few, many or a size class.

clone_size: many
d_call: TRBD2
j_call: TRBJ2-1
v_call: TRBV6-1
cdr3_nt: TGTGCCAGCATTACCCCGGGACTAGCGGGAGGGCCAAGGAAGGCCAAAGGGTATGAGCAGTTCTTC
cdr3_aa: CASITPGLAGGPRKAKGYEQFF

clone_size: many
d_call: TRBD1
j_call: TRBJ1-2
v_call: TRBV24-1
cdr3_nt: TGTGCCACCAGTGATAGCCGGGACAGCTATGGCTACACCTTC
cdr3_aa: CATSDSRDSYGYTF

clone_size: few
d_call: TRBD1
j_call: TRBJ1-6
v_call: TRBV25-1
cdr3_nt: TGTGCCAGCAGTGAGACAGGGGTTTGGTCACCCCTCCACTTT
cdr3_aa: CASSETGVWSPLHF

clone_size: .
d_call: .
j_call: TRBJ2-1
v_call: TRBV20-1
cdr3_nt: TGCAGTGCTGCCTGGGGAGGCCTCTCCTACAATGAGCAGTTCTTC
cdr3_aa: CSAAWGGLSYNEQFF

clone_size: once
d_call: .
j_call: TRBJ2-6
v_call: TRBV12-3/TRBV12-4
cdr3_nt: TGTGCCAGCGTTGAGCGCTCTGGGGCCAACGTCCTGACTTTC
cdr3_aa: CASVERSGANVLTF

clone_size: .
d_call: .
j_call: TRBJ2-1
v_call: TRBV15
cdr3_nt: TGTGCCTCAGGGGGTAGCGGATTCCCAAATGAGCAGTTCTTC
cdr3_aa: CASGGSGFPNEQFF

clone_size: few
d_call: .
j_call: TRBJ1-1
v_call: TRBV7-9
cdr3_nt: TGTGCCAGCAGCCCCTCAGTTGGAGGGTTCGGTGAAGCTTTCTTT
cdr3_aa: CASSPSVGGFGEAFF

clone_size: few
d_call: TRBD1
j_call: TRBJ1-1
v_call: TRBV19
cdr3_nt: TGTGCCAGTATTCCGACAGGGGGCAGGAGGGCTTTCTTT
cdr3_aa: CASIPTGGRRAFF

clone_size: .
d_call: .
j_call: TRBJ2-7
v_call: TRBV4-1
cdr3_nt: TGCGCCAGCAGCCAAGAGTGGCTGTCAAGCTCCTACGAGCAGTACTTC
cdr3_aa: CASSQEWLSSSYEQYF

clone_size: many
d_call: TRBD2
j_call: TRBJ2-6
v_call: TRBV6-5
cdr3_nt: TGTGCCAGCAGTTACGTCTTCGGCAGGGAGGGCTCTGGGGCCAACGTCCTGACTTTC
cdr3_aa: CASSYVFGREGSGANVLTF

clone_size: many
d_call: .
j_call: TRBJ2-1
v_call: TRBV5-1
cdr3_nt: TGCGCCAGCAGCTTGGTTTCTAGCAGGGCTGAGCAGTTCTTC
cdr3_aa: CASSLVSSRAEQFF

clone_size: many
d_call: TRBD1
j_call: TRBJ2-1
v_call: TRBV5-1
cdr3_nt: TGCGCCAGCAGCTGGACAGGGGAGGGCAATGAGCAGTTCTTC
cdr3_aa: CASSWTGEGNEQFF

clone_size: few
d_call: .
j_call: TRBJ1-3
v_call: TRBV20-1
cdr3_nt: TGCAGTGCTAGGCGGCAGGGGCCTCTGTCTGGAAACACCATATATTTT
cdr3_aa: CSARRQGPLSGNTIYF

clone_size: many
d_call: .
j_call: TRBJ1-6
v_call: TRBV27
cdr3_nt: TGTGCCAGCAGTTCGGGCGGACCTGGGCCCCTCCACTTT
cdr3_aa: CASSSGGPGPLHF

clone_size: many
d_call: TRBD1
j_call: TRBJ2-7
v_call: TRBV28
cdr3_nt: TGTGCCAGCAGTCCCCGGGCGGGCGTTAGGGGGCAATACTTC
cdr3_aa: CASSPRAGVRGQYF

clone_size: many
d_call: TRBD1
j_call: TRBJ1-5
v_call: TRBV27
cdr3_nt: TGTGCCAGCAGTGACAGGGGTGCCAATCAGCCCCAGCATTTT
cdr3_aa: CASSDRGANQPQHF

clone_size: many
d_call: .
j_call: TRBJ2-7
v_call: TRBV9
cdr3_nt: TGTGCCAGCAGCGCGGGACTGTCGAACCACGAGCAGTACTTC
cdr3_aa: CASSAGLSNHEQYF